These 10 T cell receptor beta chains originate from one sample sequenced in a study of cytomegalovirus exposure and HLA in healthy donors (dated by TCRdb to about 2017). Receptor amplification or capture employed the immunoSEQ multiplex PCR assay. TCRdb provides this immuneACCESS table in a form limited to in-frame rearrangements. Some clones are lacking; in checked studies, under half of them reflect an unresolved V gene, and why the rest are absent is not known. The sample profile shows 150,000 to 200,000 clones; over 80% of them were found once. In total, the top ten clones hold about 2.3% of the sample. The sample consisted of PBMCs. These receptors were taken from a man aged 25 to 40 in good health and CMV-seropositive.

The V call is TRBV30, the J call TRBJ1-1; 9 positions agree with TRBD1. V lost 5 bases to trimming and J lost 3 bases; unmatched junction nucleotides: 1. Germline CDR1 is GTSNPN and CDR2 is SVGIG (reference sequence). The CDR3 has 12 amino acids. CDR3 loop: CAWGQGYTEAFF. For the CDR3, the DNA is TGTGCCTGGGGACAGGGGTACACTGAAGCTTTCTTT.

V usage is TRBV1 and J usage is TRBJ2-5; TRBD2, the D gene given by the table, was not confirmed from the DNA. TRBV1 is described as a pseudogene. The CDR3 sequence is 16 residues long. The CDR3 coding sequence is TGCACCAGCAGCCACCCCCCGGGGAGGGGTGGGGAGACCCAGTACTTC. Its protein is CTSSHPPGRGGETQYF.

The chain has TRBV4-2 and TRBJ2-3, with 8 nucleotides matching TRBD2. V lost 4 bases, J lost 10 bases, and 4 bases stayed unmatched. This CDR3 has 12 residues. Germline V gene lookup returns CDR1 LGHNA and CDR2 YNFKEQ. The CDR3: CASSPTSGAQYF. As DNA, the CDR3 is TGTGCCAGCAGCCCAACTAGCGGCGCGCAGTATTTT.

The gene calls are TRBV9 and TRBJ2-3; 9 nucleotides agree with TRBD1. The CDR3 extends over 15 amino acids. V shed 4 bases and J 5 bases; nucleotides not matched to a gene: 8. Looked up from germline, CDR1 is SGDLS and CDR2 is YYNGEE. The CDR3 loop reads CASSSEGTGRDTQYF. The CDR3 DNA reads as TGTGCCAGCAGCTCCGAAGGGACAGGGCGAGATACGCAGTATTTT.

This clone was observed a handful of times. The rearrangement uses TRBV5-1 and TRBJ1-2, with 7 positions matching TRBD1. The CDR3 is made up of 13 amino acids. The germline CDR1 and CDR2 sequences are SGHRS and YFSETQ. V was pared by 5 bases and J by 6 bases, with 7 bases of the junction left unmatched. CDR3 DNA sequence: TGCGCCAGCAGTCAGGGGGTTTTGGATGGCTACACCTTC. This encodes CASSQGVLDGYTF. Filled out from reference TRBV5-1 and TRBJ1-2, the complete variable domain reads KAGVTQTPRYLIKTRGQQVTLSCSPISGHRSVSWYQQTPGQGLQFLFEYFSETQRNKGNFPGRFSGRQFSNSRSEMNVSTLELGDSALYLCASSQGVLDGYTFGSGTRLTVV.

This clone was counted a single time. This rearrangement joins TRBV29-1 to TRBJ1-1; D is unresolved. CDR3 length: 13 residues. Germline CDR1 and CDR2: SQVTM and ANQGSEA. Trimming shortened V by 7 bases and J by 5 bases, and 17 bases separated the two germline ends. In nucleotides, the CDR3 is TGCAGCGCAAAACTGCCCGGGGAGACTGAAGCTTTCTTT. Its translation is CSAKLPGETEAFF.

This chain uses TRBV12-5 with TRBJ2-7; 7 bases are shared with TRBD1. Germline V gene sequence: CDR1 LGHNT, CDR2 FRNRAP. Trimming removed 1 base from V and 2 bases from J; junction bases left unmatched: 5. CDR3 size: 15 residues. The CDR3, as DNA: TGTGCTAGTGGTTTGGACACAGGGGTCCCCTACGAGCAGTACTTC. It specifies CASGLDTGVPYEQYF.

V and J are TRBV19 and TRBJ2-2; D perhaps matches TRBD2 (6 bases). The germline gives CDR1 LNHDA, CDR2 SQIVND (reference sequence). The CDR3 is made up of 15 amino acids. V lost 5 bases and J 9 bases, leaving 19 bases between the germline ends. This CDR3 reads CASSPGTYSSWELFF. CDR3 in DNA: TGTGCCAGTAGTCCCGGGACTTATAGTAGCTGGGAGCTGTTTTTT.

The chain uses TRBV5-8 and TRBJ1-3; 8 bases map to TRBD1. V lost 4 bases to trimming and J lost 1 base; unmatched junction nucleotides: 4. The CDR3 is 15 amino acids. Germline lookup yields CDR1 SGHTS and CDR2 YDEGEE. In DNA form, the CDR3 reads TGTGCCAGCAGCCTAAGGACAGGGTCTGGAAACACCATATATTTT. This encodes CASSLRTGSGNTIYF. The variable domain in full, completed from reference TRBV5-8 and TRBJ1-3, reads EAGVTQSPTHLIKTRGQQATLRCSPISGHTSVYWYQQALGLGLQFLLWYDEGEERNRGNFPPRFSGRQFPNYSSELNVNALELEDSALYLCASSLRTGSGNTIYFGEGSWLTVV.

V is TRBV7-3 and J is TRBJ2-1; D gene ambiguous. V dropped 3 bases and J dropped 6 bases, with 9 bases sitting between them. CDR1 is SGHTA, CDR2 FQGTGA, per germline. This CDR3 has 13 amino acids. Here the CDR3 reads CASSLVPGNEQFF. The CDR3 bases are TGTGCCAGCAGCTTGGTCCCCGGCAATGAGCAGTTCTTC. The full variable domain, in which reference TRBV7-3 and TRBJ2-1 provide the parts outside the CDR3, is GAGVSQTPSNKVTEKGKYVELRCDPISGHTALYWYRQSLGQGPEFLIYFQGTGAADDSGLPNDRFFAVRPEGSVSTLKIQRTERGDSAVYLCASSLVPGNEQFFGPGTRLTVL.